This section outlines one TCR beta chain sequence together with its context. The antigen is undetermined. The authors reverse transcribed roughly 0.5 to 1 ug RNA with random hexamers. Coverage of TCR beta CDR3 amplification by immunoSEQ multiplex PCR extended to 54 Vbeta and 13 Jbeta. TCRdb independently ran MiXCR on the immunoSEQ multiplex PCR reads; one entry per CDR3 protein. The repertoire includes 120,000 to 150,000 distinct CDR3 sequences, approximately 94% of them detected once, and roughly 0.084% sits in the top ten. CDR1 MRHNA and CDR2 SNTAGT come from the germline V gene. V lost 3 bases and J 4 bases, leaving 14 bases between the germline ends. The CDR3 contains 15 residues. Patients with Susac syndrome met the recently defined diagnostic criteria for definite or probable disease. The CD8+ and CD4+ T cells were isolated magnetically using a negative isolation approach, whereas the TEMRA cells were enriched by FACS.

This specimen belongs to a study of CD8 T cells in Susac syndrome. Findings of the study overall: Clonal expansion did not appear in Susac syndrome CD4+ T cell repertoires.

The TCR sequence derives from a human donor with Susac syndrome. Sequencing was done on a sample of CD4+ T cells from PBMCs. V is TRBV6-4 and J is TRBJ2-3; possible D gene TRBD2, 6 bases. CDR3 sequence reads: CASSERSGGADTQYF. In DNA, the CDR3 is TGTGCCAGCAGTGAACGGAGCGGAGGGGCAGATACGCAGTATTTT.